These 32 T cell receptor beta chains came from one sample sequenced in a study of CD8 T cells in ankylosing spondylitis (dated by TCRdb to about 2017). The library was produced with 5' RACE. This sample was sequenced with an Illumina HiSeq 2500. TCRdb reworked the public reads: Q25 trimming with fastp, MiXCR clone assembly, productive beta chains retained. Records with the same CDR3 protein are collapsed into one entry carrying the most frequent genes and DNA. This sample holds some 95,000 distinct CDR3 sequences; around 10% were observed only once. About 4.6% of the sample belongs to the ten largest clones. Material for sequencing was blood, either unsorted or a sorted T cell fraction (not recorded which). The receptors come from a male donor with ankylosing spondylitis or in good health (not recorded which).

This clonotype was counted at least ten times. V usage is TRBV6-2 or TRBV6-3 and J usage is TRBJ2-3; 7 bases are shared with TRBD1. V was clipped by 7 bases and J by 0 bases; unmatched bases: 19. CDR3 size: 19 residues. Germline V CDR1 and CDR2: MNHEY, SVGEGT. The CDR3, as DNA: TGTGCCAGCAACTTTTTCCGGGACAGTTTTTCAACTAGCACAGATACGCAGTATTTT. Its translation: CASNFFRDSFSTSTDTQYF.

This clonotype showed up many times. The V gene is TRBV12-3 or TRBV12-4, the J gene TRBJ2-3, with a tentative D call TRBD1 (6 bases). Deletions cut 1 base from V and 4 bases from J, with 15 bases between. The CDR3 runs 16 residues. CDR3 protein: CASSLVTGSVADTQYF. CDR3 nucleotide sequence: TGTGCCAGCAGTTTAGTTACAGGGAGTGTGGCAGATACGCAGTATTTT.

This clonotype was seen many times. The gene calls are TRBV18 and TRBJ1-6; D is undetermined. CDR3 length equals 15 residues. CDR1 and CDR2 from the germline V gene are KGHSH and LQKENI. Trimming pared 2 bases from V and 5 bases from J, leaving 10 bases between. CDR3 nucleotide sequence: TGTGCCAGCTCACCAACTGGGCCCCATAATTCACCCCTCCACTTT. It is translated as CASSPTGPHNSPLHF. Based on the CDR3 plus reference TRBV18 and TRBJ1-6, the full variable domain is NAGVMQNPRHLVRRRGQEARLRCSPMKGHSHVYWYRQLPEEGLKFMVYLQKENIIDESGMPKERFSAEFPKEGPSILRIQQVVRGDSAAYFCASSPTGPHNSPLHFGNGTRLTVT.

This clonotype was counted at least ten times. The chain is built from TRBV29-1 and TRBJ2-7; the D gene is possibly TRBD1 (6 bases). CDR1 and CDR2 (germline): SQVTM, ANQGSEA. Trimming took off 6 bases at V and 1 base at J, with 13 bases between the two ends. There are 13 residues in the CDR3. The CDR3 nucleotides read TGCAGCGTGGTTTCAGGGGCGTCCTACGAGCAGTACTTC. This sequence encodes CSVVSGASYEQYF.

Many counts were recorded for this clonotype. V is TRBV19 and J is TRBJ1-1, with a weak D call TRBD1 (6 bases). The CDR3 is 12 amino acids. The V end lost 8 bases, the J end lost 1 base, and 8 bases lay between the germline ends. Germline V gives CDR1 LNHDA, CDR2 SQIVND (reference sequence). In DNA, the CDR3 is TGTGCCAGTGACAGGTCGAACACTGAAGCTTTCTTT. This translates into CASDRSNTEAFF. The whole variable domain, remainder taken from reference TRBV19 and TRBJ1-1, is DGGITQSPKYLFRKEGQNVTLSCEQNLNHDAMYWYRQDPGQGLRLIYYSQIVNDFQKGDIAEGYSVSREKKESFPLTVTSAQKNPTAFYLCASDRSNTEAFFGQGTRLTVV.

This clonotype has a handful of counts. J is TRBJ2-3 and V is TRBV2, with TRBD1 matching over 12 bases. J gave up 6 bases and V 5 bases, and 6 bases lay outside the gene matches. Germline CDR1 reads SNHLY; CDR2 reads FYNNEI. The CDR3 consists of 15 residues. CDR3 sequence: CASSLGTGGSDTQYF. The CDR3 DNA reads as TGTGCCAGCAGTCTAGGGACAGGGGGCTCTGATACGCAGTATTTT.

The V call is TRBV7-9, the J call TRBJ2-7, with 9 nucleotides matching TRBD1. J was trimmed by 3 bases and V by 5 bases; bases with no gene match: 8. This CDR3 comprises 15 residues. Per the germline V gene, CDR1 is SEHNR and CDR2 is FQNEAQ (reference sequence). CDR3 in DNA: TGTGCCAGCAGCCCCGGGACAGGGAGATACTACGAGCAGTACTTC. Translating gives CASSPGTGRYYEQYF.

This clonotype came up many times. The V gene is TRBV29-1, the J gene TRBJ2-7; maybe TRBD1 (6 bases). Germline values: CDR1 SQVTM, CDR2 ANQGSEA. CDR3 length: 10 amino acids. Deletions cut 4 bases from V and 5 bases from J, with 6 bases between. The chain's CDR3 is CSVGTDEQYF. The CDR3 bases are TGCAGCGTTGGGACAGACGAGCAGTACTTC.

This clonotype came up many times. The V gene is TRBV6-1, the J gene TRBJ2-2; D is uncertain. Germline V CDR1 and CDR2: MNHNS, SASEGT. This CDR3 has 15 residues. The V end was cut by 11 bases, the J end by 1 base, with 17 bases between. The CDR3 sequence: CAAPSDLRNTGELFF. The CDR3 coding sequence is TGTGCCGCCCCCTCGGATCTAAGGAACACCGGGGAGCTGTTTTTT.

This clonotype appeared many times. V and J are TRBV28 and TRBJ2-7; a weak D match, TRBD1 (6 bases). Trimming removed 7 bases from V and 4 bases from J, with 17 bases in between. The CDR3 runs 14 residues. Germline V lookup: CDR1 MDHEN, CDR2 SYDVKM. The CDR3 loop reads CASIPGTRRYEQYF. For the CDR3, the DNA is TGTGCCAGCATCCCCGGGACAAGGAGGTACGAGCAGTACTTC.

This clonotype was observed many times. In DNA, the CDR3 is TGCAGCGTTGTTCTCTCGGCAGGGGGCGCGGGCGAGCAGTACTTC. This sequence encodes CSVVLSAGGAGEQYF. V gene TRBV29-1 combines with J gene TRBJ2-7; TRBD1 matches 8 bases. Per germline, CDR1 SQVTM and CDR2 ANQGSEA. The CDR3 covers 15 residues. The J segment lost 6 bases and the V segment lost 4 bases, leaving 14 bases of the junction unmatched.

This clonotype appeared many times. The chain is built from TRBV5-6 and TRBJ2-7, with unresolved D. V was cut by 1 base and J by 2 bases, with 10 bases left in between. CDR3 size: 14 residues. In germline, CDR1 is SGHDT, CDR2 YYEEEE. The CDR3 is CASSLKFTTYEQYF. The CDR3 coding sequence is TGTGCCAGCAGCTTGAAGTTCACCACCTACGAGCAGTACTTC. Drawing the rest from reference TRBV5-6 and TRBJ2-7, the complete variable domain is DAGVTQSPTHLIKTRGQQVTLRCSPKSGHDTVSWYQQALGQGPQFIFQYYEEEERQRGNFPDRFSGHQFPNYSSELNVNALLLGDSALYLCASSLKFTTYEQYFGPGTRLTVT.

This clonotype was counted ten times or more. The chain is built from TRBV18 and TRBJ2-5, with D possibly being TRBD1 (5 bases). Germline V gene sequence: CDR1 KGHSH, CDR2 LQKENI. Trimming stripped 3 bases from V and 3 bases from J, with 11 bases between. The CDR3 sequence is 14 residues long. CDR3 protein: CASSPRTSKETQYF. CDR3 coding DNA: TGTGCCAGCTCACCCCGGACATCTAAAGAGACCCAGTACTTC.

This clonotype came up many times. Here the CDR3 reads CASSPDTYEQYF. For the CDR3, the DNA is TGTGCCAGCAGTCCGGACACCTACGAGCAGTACTTC. This rearrangement joins TRBV6-2 or TRBV6-3 to TRBJ2-7, with a possible D match to TRBD1 (5 bases). Germline V CDR1 and CDR2: MNHEY, SVGEGT. There are 12 residues in the CDR3. The V end lost 5 bases, the J end lost 2 bases, and 7 bases lay between the germline ends.

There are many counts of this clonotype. Here the CDR3 reads CSVVPSGGNEQFF. The DNA for the CDR3 is TGCAGCGTTGTTCCTAGCGGGGGCAATGAGCAGTTCTTC. V gene TRBV29-1 combines with J gene TRBJ2-1; TRBD2 aligns across 10 bases. Germline V gives CDR1 SQVTM, CDR2 ANQGSEA. This CDR3 contains 13 residues. V lost 4 bases and J lost 6; bases outside the gene matches: 3.

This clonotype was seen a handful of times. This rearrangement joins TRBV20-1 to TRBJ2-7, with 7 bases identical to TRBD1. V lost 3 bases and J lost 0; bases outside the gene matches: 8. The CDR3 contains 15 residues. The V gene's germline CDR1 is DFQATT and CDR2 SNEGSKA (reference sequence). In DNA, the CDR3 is TGCAGTGCTAGTGGGGCTGGGACAGTCTCCTACGAGCAGTACTTC. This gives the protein CSASGAGTVSYEQYF.

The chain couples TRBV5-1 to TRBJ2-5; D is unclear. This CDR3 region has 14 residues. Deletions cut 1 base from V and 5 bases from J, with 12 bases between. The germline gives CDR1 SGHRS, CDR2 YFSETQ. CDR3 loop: CASSLRLVEETQYF. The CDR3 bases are TGCGCCAGCAGCTTGAGGCTAGTTGAGGAGACCCAGTACTTC.

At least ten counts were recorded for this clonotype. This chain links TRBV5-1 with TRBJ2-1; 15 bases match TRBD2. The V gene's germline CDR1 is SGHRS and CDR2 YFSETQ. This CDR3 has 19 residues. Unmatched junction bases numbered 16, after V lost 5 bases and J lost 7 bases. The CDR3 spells CASSLGLAGGQEGGNEQFF. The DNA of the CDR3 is TGCGCCAGCAGTCTTGGACTAGCGGGGGGGCAGGAGGGAGGAAATGAGCAGTTCTTC.

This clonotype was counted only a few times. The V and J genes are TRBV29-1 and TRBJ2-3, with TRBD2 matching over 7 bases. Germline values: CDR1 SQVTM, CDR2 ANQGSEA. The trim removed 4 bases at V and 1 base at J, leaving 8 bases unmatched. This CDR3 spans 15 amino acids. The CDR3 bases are TGCAGCGTTGGACTGACGGGGGGACGCACAGATACGCAGTATTTT. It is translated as CSVGLTGGRTDTQYF.

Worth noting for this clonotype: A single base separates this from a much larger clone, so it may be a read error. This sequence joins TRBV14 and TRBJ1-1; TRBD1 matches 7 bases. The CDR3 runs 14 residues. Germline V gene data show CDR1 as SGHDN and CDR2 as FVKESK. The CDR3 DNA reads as TGTGCCAGCAGCCAGACGACAGGGCTCACTGCAGCTTTCTTT. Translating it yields CASSQTTGLTAAFF.

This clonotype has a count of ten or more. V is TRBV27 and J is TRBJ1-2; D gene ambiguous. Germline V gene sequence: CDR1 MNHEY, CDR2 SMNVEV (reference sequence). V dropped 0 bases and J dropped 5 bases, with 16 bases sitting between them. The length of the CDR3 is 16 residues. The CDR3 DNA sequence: TGTGCCAGCAGTTTATCCCGACTGGGAGATTGGTATGGCTACACCTTC. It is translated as CASSLSRLGDWYGYTF.

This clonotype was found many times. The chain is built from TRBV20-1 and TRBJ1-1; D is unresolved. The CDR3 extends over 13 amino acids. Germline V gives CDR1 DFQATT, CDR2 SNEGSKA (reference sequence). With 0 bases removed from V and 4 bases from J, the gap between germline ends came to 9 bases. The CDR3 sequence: CSARDGKGTEAFF. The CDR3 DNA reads TGCAGTGCTAGAGACGGGAAGGGCACTGAAGCTTTCTTT.

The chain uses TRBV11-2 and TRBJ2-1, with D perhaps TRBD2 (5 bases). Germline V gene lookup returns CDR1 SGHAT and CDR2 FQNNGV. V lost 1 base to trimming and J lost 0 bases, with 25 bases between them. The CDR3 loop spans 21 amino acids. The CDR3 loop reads CASSLVPTTSRTASSYNEQFF. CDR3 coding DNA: TGTGCCAGCAGCTTAGTCCCAACGACTTCGAGGACTGCGAGCTCCTACAATGAGCAGTTCTTC.

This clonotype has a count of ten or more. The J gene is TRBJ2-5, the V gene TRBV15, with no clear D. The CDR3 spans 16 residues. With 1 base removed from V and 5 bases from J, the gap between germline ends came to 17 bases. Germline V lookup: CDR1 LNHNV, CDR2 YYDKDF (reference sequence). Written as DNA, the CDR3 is TGTGCCACCAGCAGAGGCGCCGGGTGGCGGCAGGAGACCCAGTACTTC. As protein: CATSRGAGWRQETQYF. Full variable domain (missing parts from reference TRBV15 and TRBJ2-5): DAMVIQNPRYQVTQFGKPVTLSCSQTLNHNVMYWYQQKSSQAPKLLFHYYDKDFNNEADTPDNFQSRRPNTSFCFLDIRSPGLGDTAMYLCATSRGAGWRQETQYFGPGTRLLVL.

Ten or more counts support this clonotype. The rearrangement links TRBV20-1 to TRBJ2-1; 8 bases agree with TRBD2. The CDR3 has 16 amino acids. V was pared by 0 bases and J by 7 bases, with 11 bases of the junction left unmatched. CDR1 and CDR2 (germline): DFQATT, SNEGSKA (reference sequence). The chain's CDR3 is CSAREGGGGTVNEQFF. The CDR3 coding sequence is TGCAGTGCTAGAGAGGGGGGCGGGGGGACTGTGAATGAGCAGTTCTTC.

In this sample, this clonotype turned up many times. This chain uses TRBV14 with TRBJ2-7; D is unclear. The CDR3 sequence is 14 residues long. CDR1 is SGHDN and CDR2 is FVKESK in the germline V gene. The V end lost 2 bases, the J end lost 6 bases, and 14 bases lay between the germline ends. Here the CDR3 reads CASSQNPTLSEQYF. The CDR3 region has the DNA TGTGCCAGCAGCCAAAACCCGACCCTAAGCGAGCAGTACTTC.

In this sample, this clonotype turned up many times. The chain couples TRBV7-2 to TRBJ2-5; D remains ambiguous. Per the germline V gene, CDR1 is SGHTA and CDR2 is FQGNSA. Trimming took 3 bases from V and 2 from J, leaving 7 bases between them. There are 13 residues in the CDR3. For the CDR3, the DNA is TGTGCCAGCAGCTTCGGTGTACAAGAGACCCAGTACTTC. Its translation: CASSFGVQETQYF.

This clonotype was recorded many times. CDR3 coding DNA: TGTGCCAGCAGCTTACGGCTAGCGGCCTCCTACGAGCAGTACTTC. Protein sequence: CASSLRLAASYEQYF. The chain carries TRBV13 and TRBJ2-7; 7 bases fit TRBD2. J gave up 0 bases and V 2 bases, and 4 bases lay outside the gene matches. Per the germline V gene, CDR1 is PRHDT and CDR2 is FYEKMQ (reference sequence). The CDR3 spans 15 residues.

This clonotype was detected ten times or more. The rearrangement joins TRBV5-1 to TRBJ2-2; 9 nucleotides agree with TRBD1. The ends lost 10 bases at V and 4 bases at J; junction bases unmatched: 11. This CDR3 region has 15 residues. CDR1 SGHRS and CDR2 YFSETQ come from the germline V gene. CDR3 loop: CASTAGQGTTGELFF. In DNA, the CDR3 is TGCGCCTCTACGGCGGGACAGGGAACCACCGGGGAGCTGTTTTTT. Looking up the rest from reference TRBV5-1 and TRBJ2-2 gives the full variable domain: KAGVTQTPRYLIKTRGQQVTLSCSPISGHRSVSWYQQTPGQGLQFLFEYFSETQRNKGNFPGRFSGRQFSNSRSEMNVSTLELGDSALYLCASTAGQGTTGELFFGEGSRLTVL.

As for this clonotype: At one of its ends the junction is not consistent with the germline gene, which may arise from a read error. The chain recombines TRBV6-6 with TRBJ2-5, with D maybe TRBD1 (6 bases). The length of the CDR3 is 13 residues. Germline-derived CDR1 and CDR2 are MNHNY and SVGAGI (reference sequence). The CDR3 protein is CAGSYPGEETQYF. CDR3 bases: TGTGCCGGCAGTTACCCAGGGGAAGAGACCCAGTACTTC.

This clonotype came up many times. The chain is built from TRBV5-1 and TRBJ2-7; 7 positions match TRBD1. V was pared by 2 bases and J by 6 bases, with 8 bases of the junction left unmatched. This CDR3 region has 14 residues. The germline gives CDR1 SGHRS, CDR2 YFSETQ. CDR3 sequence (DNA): TGCGCCAGCAGCTTTGGGACAGAGGGTTTCGAGCAGTACTTC. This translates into CASSFGTEGFEQYF.

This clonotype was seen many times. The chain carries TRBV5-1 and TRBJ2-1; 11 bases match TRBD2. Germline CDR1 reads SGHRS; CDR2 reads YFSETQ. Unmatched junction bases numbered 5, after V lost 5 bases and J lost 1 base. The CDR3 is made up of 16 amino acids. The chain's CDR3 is CASSWLAGGSYNEQFF. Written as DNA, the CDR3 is TGCGCCAGCAGTTGGCTAGCGGGGGGTTCCTACAATGAGCAGTTCTTC. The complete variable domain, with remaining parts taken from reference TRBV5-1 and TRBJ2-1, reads KAGVTQTPRYLIKTRGQQVTLSCSPISGHRSVSWYQQTPGQGLQFLFEYFSETQRNKGNFPGRFSGRQFSNSRSEMNVSTLELGDSALYLCASSWLAGGSYNEQFFGPGTRLTVL.